This T cell receptor beta chain was sequenced for a study of T cell responses to AZD1222 COVID-19 vaccine. In regard to this clone: What it binds is unknown.

Whole-study findings and limits: Increased Spike-specific TCR breadth and depth were observed after two AZD1222 doses.

The CDR3 is 16 residues long. The V end lost 8 bases, the J end lost 3 bases, and 23 bases lay between the germline ends. Germline V CDR1 and CDR2: MDHEN, SYDVKM. Produced via immunoSEQ multiplex PCR; TCRdb's table is partial and in-frame only. The data show 180,000 or so clones, approximately 88% seen once. The chain recombines TRBV28 with TRBJ2-7, with D hard to call. Sequenced material: peripheral blood, taken on day 0 of AZD1222 vaccination. The source is an adult in good health. The CDR3 DNA sequence: TGTGCCAGCTCCCCCCGCGCAGCTACTTTCTACTACGAGCAGTACGTC. Amino acids: CASSPRAATFYYEQYV.